The next 17 T cell receptor beta chains were all read from a single sample in a study of prognosis after radiotherapy for stage I lung cancer. Two-round multiplex PCR, the amplification method, yielded TCR beta CDR3 from genomic DNA. Amplification during the initial PCR round employed primers specific to each TRBV and TRBJ gene. TCRdb called the multiplex PCR reads again in MiXCR, with one record for every CDR3 protein. The sample has 25,000 to 30,000 distinct CDR3 sequences; approximately 44% are singletons. The specimen was PBMCs, collected before or after stereotactic body radiation therapy (not recorded which). All receptors come from a donor aged 50 or older with non-small cell lung cancer.

This clonotype was observed many times. V and J are TRBV19 and TRBJ1-4; D is undetermined. Trimming took 3 bases from V and 5 from J, leaving 13 bases between them. From germline, CDR1 is LNHDA and CDR2 SQIVND (reference sequence). The CDR3 is made up of 15 amino acids. The CDR3 protein is CASSMAVISNEKLFF. The DNA of the CDR3 is TGTGCCAGTAGTATGGCAGTAATTTCCAATGAAAAACTGTTTTTT.

Ten or more counts support this clonotype. This CDR3 reads CSARRDGETQYF. The CDR3 nucleotides read TGCAGTGCTAGAAGAGATGGAGAGACCCAGTACTTC. J is TRBJ2-5 and V is TRBV20-1; D uncertain. From germline, CDR1 is DFQATT and CDR2 SNEGSKA (reference sequence). This CDR3 has 12 amino acids. The V end lost 2 bases, the J end lost 4 bases, and 8 bases lay between the germline ends.

This chain joins TRBV18 and TRBJ2-1, with D perhaps TRBD2 (5 bases). This CDR3 region has 13 residues. The V gene lost 6 bases and the J gene lost 9 bases, with 15 bases spanning the gap. Germline CDR1 and CDR2: KGHSH and LQKENI. The CDR3 region is CASSYTLGSEQFF. The CDR3 DNA reads TGTGCCAGCTCTTACACTTTAGGGAGTGAGCAGTTCTTC.

This clonotype was seen ten or more times. The chain is built from TRBV3-1 and TRBJ2-2; 8 positions match TRBD2. This CDR3 region has 15 residues. Germline trimming cut 1 base from V and 6 bases from J; bases unmatched to any gene: 4. Germline V gives CDR1 LGHDT, CDR2 YNNKEL (reference sequence). CDR3 DNA sequence: TGTGCCAGCAGCCAAGGGGGACTAGTCCCCGGGGAGCTGTTTTTT. It yields the protein CASSQGGLVPGELFF.

V gene TRBV15 combines with J gene TRBJ1-3, with 9 positions matching TRBD1. This CDR3 has 14 amino acids. The V and J ends lost 6 bases and 5 bases, in that order; junction bases with no gene match: 5. Germline CDR1 and CDR2: LNHNV and YYDKDF (reference sequence). CDR3 in amino acids: CATRDRGGRNTIYF. In DNA form, the CDR3 reads TGTGCCACCAGGGACAGGGGCGGAAGAAACACCATATATTTT. The variable domain in full, completed from reference TRBV15 and TRBJ1-3, reads DAMVIQNPRYQVTQFGKPVTLSCSQTLNHNVMYWYQQKSSQAPKLLFHYYDKDFNNEADTPDNFQSRRPNTSFCFLDIRSPGLGDTAMYLCATRDRGGRNTIYFGEGSWLTVV.

This clonotype was counted ten times or more. The chain is built from TRBV28 and TRBJ1-2; D unresolved. This CDR3 comprises 13 residues. The germline V gene has CDR1 MDHEN and CDR2 SYDVKM. V dropped 6 bases and J dropped 6 bases, with 14 bases sitting between them. The DNA of the CDR3 is TGTGCCAGCAGCCTATTACAGAGCGATGGCTACACCTTC. It translates to CASSLLQSDGYTF.

This clonotype occurred many times. This chain uses TRBV7-2 with TRBJ2-5, with 8 nucleotides matching TRBD2. V lost 4 bases to trimming and J lost 4 bases; unmatched junction nucleotides: 5. The V gene's germline CDR1 is SGHTA and CDR2 FQGNSA. This CDR3 spans 14 amino acids. CDR3: CASSSYSGTETQYF. The CDR3, as DNA: TGTGCCAGCAGCTCGTATAGCGGGACAGAGACCCAGTACTTC.

V and J are TRBV12-3 or TRBV12-4 and TRBJ1-5; the D is unclear. Trimming took off 7 bases at V and 3 bases at J, with 10 bases between the two ends. There are 13 residues in the CDR3. The CDR3 region is CASIRTINQPQHF. The DNA of the CDR3 is TGTGCCAGCATCCGGACCATCAATCAGCCCCAGCATTTT.

This clonotype showed up many times. The genes are TRBV6-1 and TRBJ1-5; the D gene is possibly TRBD1 (6 bases). Germline V gives CDR1 MNHNS, CDR2 SASEGT. Trimming cost V 6 bases and J 5 bases, with 17 bases left between them. CDR3 length equals 15 residues. The CDR3 here is CASSPGGGTYQPQHF. CDR3 DNA sequence: TGTGCCAGCAGCCCCGGGGGGGGCACTTATCAGCCCCAGCATTTT.

This clonotype was counted ten times or more. The genes are TRBV6-1 and TRBJ1-3, with no clear D. Per the germline V gene, CDR1 is MNHNS and CDR2 is SASEGT. V was cut by 7 bases and J by 1 base, with 8 bases left in between. The CDR3 covers 13 residues. The chain's CDR3 is CASTDISGNTIYF. CDR3 nucleotides: TGTGCCAGCACCGACATTTCTGGAAACACCATATATTTT.

The chain is built from TRBV12-3 or TRBV12-4 and TRBJ2-3, with D possibly being TRBD2 (6 bases). V lost 7 bases and J 0 bases, leaving 8 bases between the germline ends. This CDR3 has 13 amino acids. In DNA form, the CDR3 reads TGTGCCAGCATGCGGGGAAGCACAGATACGCAGTATTTT. It specifies CASMRGSTDTQYF.

V usage is TRBV20-1 and J usage is TRBJ2-3, with 10 bases identical to TRBD2. The germline V gene has CDR1 DFQATT and CDR2 SNEGSKA (reference sequence). The CDR3 totals 15 residues. V was clipped by 6 bases and J by 1 base; unmatched bases: 7. The CDR3 loop is CSAPLGTSGTDTQYF. CDR3 sequence (DNA): TGCAGTGCCCCACTGGGGACTAGCGGCACAGATACGCAGTATTTT.

This clonotype was found a few times. This may stem from a read error, because a much larger clone lies one nucleotide away. V is TRBV6-1 and J is TRBJ2-2, with TRBD2 matching over 7 bases. The germline gives CDR1 MNHNS, CDR2 SASEGT. V lost 5 bases to trimming and J lost 5 bases; unmatched junction nucleotides: 11. This CDR3 contains 16 residues. The CDR3 is CASSPTGGGFTGELFF. The DNA of the CDR3 is TGTGCCAGCAGTCCGACTGGCGGGGGATTTACCGGGGAGCTGTTTTTT.

With respect to this clonotype: A read error is likely here: a far larger clone is one base away. This chain links TRBV28 with TRBJ2-3; 8 positions match TRBD2. The V segment lost 3 bases and the J segment 5 bases; nucleotides outside the gene matches: 10. This CDR3 has 16 residues. Germline assignment: CDR1 MDHEN and CDR2 SYDVKM. The CDR3 loop is CASSFTCRGGKDTQYF. The CDR3 region has the DNA TGTGCCAGCAGTTTTACCTGTCGGGGGGGGAAAGATACGCAGTATTTT.

This clonotype rates as medium-sized. The V and J genes are TRBV6-2 or TRBV6-3 and TRBJ1-1, with D possibly being TRBD1 (5 bases). Germline V gene data show CDR1 as MNHEY and CDR2 as SVGEGT. The CDR3 runs to 15 residues. Trimming took off 3 bases at V and 8 bases at J, with 19 bases between the two ends. This CDR3 is CASSYRGASGPEAFF. CDR3 nucleotide sequence: TGTGCCAGCAGTTATAGGGGAGCCTCGGGACCCGAAGCTTTCTTT.

There are many counts of this clonotype. The chain carries TRBV6-1 and TRBJ2-3; TRBD2 might be the D (5 bases). This CDR3 region has 13 residues. Trimming removed 6 bases at V and 2 bases at J, with 9 bases between. CDR1 and CDR2 (germline): MNHNS, SASEGT. As DNA, the CDR3 is TGTGCCAGCAGCCTGACTACCACAGATACGCAGTATTTT. It encodes CASSLTTTDTQYF.

The chain links TRBV7-2 to TRBJ2-6; a weak D match, TRBD2 (6 bases). Germline CDR1 reads SGHTA; CDR2 reads FQGNSA. The CDR3 runs 18 residues. V lost 5 bases, J lost 0 bases, and 17 bases lay in between. Here the CDR3 DNA reads TGTGCCAGCAGCCTTCCGGGACTTGATTTCTCTGGGGCCAACGTCCTGACTTTC. It yields the protein CASSLPGLDFSGANVLTF.